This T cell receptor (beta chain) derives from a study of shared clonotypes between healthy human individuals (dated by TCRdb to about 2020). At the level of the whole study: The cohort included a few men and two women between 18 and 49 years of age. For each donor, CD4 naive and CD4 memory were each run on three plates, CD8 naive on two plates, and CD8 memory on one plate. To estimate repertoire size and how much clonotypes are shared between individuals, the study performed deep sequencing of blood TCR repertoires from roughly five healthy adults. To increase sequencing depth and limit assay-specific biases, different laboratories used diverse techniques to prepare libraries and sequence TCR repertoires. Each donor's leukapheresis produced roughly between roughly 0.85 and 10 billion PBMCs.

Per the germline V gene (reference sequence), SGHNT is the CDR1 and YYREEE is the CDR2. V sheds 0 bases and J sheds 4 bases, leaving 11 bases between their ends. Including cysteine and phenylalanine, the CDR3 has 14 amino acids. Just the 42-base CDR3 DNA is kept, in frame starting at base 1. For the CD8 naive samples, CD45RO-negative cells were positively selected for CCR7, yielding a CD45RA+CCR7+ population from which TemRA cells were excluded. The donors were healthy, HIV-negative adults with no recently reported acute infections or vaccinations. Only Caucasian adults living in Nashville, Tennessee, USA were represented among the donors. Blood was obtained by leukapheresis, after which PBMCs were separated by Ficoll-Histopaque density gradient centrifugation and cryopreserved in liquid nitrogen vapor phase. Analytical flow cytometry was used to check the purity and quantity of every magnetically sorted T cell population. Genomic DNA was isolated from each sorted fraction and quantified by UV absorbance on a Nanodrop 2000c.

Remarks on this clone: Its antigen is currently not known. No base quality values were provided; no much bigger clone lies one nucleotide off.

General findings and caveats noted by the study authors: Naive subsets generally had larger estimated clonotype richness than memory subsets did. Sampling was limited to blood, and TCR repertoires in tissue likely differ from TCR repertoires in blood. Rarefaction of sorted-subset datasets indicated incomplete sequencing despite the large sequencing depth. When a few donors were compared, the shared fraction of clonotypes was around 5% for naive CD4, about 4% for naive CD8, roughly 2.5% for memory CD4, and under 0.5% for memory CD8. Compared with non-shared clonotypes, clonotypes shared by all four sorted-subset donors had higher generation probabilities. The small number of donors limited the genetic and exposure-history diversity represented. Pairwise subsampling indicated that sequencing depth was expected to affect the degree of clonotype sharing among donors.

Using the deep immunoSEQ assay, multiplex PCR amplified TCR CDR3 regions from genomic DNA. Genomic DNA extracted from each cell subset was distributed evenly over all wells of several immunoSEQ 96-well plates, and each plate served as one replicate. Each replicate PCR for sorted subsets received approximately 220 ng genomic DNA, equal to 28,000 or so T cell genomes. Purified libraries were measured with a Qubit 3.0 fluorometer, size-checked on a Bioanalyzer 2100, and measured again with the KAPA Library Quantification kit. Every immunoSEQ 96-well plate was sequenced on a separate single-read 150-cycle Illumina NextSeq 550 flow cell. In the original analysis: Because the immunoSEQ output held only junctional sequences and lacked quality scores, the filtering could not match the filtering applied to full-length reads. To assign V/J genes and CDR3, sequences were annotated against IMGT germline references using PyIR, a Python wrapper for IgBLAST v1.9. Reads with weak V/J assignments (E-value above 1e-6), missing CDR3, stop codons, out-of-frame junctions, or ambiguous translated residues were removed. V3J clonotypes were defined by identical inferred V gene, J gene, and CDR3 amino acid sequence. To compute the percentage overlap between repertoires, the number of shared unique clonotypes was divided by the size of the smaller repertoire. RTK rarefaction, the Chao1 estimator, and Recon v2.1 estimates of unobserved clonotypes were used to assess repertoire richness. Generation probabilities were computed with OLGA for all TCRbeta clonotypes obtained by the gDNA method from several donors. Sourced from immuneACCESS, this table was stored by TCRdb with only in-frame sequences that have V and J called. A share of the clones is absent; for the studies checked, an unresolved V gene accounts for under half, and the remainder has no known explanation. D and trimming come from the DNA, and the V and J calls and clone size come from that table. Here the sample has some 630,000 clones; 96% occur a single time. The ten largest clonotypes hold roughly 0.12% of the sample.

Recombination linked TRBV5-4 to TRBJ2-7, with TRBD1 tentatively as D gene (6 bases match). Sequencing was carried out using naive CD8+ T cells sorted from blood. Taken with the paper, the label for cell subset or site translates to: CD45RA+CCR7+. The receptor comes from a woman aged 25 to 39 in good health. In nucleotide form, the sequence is TGTGCCAGCAGCTTGGGGACAGTGGCGTACGAGCAGTACTTC. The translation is CASSLGTVAYEQYF.